This T cell receptor (beta chain) was sequenced for a study of shared clonotypes between healthy human individuals. The overall study: CD4 naive and memory got three plates each, CD8 naive two, CD8 memory one.

The length of the CDR3 is 15 residues. Trimming took off 6 bases at V and 8 bases at J, with 19 bases between the two ends. CDR1 is SGHVS and CDR2 is FNYEAQ in the germline V gene. Some clones are missing from TCRdb's copy, which holds only in-frame ones; the method was immunoSEQ multiplex PCR. The sample shows about 680,000 clones, 55% to 75% of them seen only once. The sequenced material came from memory CD4+ T cells sorted from blood. The subset: CD45RA-negative fraction. The chain has TRBV7-6 and TRBJ1-4; a possible D gene is TRBD1 (5 bases). The origin of this receptor is a woman aged 30 to 39 in good health. CDR3 sequence: CASRSAGSRREKLFF. CDR3 in DNA: TGTGCCAGCAGATCCGCAGGGAGTCGGCGCGAAAAACTGTTTTTT.